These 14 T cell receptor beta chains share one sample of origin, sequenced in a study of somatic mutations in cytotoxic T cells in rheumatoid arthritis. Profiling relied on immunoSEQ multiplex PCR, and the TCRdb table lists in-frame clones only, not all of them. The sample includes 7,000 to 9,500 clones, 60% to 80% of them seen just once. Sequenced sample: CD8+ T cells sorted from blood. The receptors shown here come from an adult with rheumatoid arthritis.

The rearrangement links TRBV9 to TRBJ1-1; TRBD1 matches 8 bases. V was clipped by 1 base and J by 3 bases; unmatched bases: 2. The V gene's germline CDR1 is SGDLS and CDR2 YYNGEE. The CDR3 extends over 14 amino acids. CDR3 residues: CASSVSGGDTEAFF. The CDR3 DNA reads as TGTGCCAGCAGCGTATCAGGGGGCGACACTGAAGCTTTCTTT. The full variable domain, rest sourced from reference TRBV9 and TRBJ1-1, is DSGVTQTPKHLITATGQRVTLRCSPRSGDLSVYWYQQSLDQGLQFLIQYYNGEERAKGNILERFSAQQFPDLHSELNLSSLELGDSALYFCASSVSGGDTEAFFGQGTRLTVV.

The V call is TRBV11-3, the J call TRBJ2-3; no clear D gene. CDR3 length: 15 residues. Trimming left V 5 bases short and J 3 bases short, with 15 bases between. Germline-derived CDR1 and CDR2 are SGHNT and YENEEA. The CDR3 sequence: CASSPRAGPTDTQYF. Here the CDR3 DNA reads TGTGCCAGCAGCCCTAGGGCAGGACCTACAGATACGCAGTATTTT.

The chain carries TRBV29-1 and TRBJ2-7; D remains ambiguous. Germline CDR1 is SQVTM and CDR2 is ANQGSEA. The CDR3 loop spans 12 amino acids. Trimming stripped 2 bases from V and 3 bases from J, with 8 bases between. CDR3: CSVETDIYEQYF. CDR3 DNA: TGCAGCGTTGAAACAGATATCTACGAGCAGTACTTC.

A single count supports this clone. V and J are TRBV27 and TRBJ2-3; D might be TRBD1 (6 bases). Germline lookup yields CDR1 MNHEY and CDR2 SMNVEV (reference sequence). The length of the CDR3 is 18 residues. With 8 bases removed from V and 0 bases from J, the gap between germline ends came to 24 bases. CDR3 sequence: CASPSQGSEPTSTDTQYF. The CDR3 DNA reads TGTGCCAGCCCTTCACAGGGATCAGAACCTACTAGCACAGATACGCAGTATTTT.

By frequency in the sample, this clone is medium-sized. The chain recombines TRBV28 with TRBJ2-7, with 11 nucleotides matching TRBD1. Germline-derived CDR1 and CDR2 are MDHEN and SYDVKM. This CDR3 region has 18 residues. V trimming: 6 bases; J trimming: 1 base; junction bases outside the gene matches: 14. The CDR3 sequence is CASSSFTGTGGGSYEQYF. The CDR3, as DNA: TGTGCCAGCAGCTCTTTTACCGGGACAGGGGGGGGGTCCTACGAGCAGTACTTC.

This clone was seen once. The CDR3 region has the DNA TGTGCCAGCAGCCAAGAATCCTGGCAGGATTATGAAAAACTGTTTTTT. Protein: CASSQESWQDYEKLFF. This sequence joins TRBV4-2 and TRBJ1-4; no firm D call. V lost 0 bases and J 6 bases, leaving 14 bases between the germline ends. This CDR3 comprises 16 residues. Germline V gives CDR1 LGHNA, CDR2 YNFKEQ.

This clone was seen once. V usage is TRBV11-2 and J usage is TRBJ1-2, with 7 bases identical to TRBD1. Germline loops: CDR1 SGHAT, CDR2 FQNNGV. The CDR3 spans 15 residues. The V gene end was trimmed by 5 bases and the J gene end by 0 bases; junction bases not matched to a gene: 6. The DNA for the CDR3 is TGTGCCAGCAGCCCAGGGGGGGGGCCTAACTATGGCTACACCTTC. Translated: CASSPGGGPNYGYTF.

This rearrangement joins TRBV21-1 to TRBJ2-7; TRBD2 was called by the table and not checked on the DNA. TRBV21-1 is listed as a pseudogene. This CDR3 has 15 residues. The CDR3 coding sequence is TGTGCCAGCAGCAAACCACCGACTAGCGGATACGAGCAGTACTTC. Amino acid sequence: CASSKPPTSGYEQYF.

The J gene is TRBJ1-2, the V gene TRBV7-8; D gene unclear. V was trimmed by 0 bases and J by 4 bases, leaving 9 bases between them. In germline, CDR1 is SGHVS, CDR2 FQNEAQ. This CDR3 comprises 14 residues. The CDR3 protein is CASSLADSSYGYTF. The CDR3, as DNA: TGTGCCAGCAGCTTAGCGGACTCCTCCTATGGCTACACCTTC.

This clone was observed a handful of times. The CDR3 DNA follows: TGTGCCAGCAGCTTAGGAGGTCTCGAGCAGTACTTC. It codes for CASSLGGLEQYF. The gene calls are TRBV11-2 and TRBJ2-7; D not resolved. There are 12 residues in the CDR3. V lost 1 base and J 6 bases, leaving 7 bases between the germline ends. Germline assignment: CDR1 SGHAT and CDR2 FQNNGV.

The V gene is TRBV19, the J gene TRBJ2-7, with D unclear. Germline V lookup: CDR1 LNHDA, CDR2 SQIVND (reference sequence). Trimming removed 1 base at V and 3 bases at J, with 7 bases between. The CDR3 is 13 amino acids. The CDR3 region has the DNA TGTGCCAGTAGTATAGGCTCATACTACGAGCAGTACTTC. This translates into CASSIGSYYEQYF.

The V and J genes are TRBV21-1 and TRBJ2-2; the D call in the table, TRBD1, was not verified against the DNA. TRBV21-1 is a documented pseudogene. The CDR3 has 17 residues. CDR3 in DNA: TGTGCCAGCAGCTGGCAGGGGAAGGTCCCGTTCACCGGGGAGCTGTTTTTT. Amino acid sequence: CASSWQGKVPFTGELFF.

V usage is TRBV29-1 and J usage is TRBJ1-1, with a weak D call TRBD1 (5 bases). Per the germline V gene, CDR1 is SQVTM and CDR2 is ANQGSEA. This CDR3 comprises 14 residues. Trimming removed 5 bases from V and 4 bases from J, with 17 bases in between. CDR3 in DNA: TGCAGCGTTACGGGACTTAAATGGCCCACTGAAGCTTTCTTT. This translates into CSVTGLKWPTEAFF.

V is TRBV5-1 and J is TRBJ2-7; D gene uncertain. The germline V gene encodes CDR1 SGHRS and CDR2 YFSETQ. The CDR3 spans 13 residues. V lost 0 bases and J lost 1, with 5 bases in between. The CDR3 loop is CASSLARSYEQYF. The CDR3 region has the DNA TGCGCCAGCAGCTTGGCCAGGTCCTACGAGCAGTACTTC.